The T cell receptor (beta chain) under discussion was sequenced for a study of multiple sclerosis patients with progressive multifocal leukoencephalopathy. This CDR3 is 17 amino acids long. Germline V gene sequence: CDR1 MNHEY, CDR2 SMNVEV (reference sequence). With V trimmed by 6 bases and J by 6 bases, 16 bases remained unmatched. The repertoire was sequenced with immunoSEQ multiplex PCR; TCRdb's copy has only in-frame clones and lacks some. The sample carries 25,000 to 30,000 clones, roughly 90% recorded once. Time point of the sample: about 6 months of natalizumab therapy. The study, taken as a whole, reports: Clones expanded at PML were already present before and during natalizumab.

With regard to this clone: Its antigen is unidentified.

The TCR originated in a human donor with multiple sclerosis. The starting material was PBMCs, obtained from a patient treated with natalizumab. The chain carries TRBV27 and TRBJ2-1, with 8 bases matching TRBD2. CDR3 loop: CASSLPPGLGVFNEQFF. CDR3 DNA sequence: TGTGCCAGCAGCCTACCCCCGGGACTAGGGGTATTCAATGAGCAGTTCTTC.